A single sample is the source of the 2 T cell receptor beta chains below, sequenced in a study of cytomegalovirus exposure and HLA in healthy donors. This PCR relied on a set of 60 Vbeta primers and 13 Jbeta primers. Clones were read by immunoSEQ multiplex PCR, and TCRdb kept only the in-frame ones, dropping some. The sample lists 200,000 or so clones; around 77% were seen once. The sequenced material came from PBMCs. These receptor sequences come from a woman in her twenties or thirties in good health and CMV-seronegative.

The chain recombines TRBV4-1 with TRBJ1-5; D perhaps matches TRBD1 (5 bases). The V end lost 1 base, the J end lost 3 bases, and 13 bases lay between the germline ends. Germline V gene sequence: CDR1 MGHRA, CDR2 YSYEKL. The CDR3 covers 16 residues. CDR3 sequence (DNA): TGCGCCAGCAGCCAAGGTATAGGGGAAATCAATCAGCCCCAGCATTTT. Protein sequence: CASSQGIGEINQPQHF.

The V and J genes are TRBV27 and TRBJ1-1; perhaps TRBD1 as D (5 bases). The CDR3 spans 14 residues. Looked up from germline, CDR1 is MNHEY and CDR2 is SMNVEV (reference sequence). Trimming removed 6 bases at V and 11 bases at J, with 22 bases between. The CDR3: CASSDLRSGGGAFF. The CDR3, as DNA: TGTGCCAGCAGCGACCTCAGATCGGGCGGGGGGGCTTTCTTT.